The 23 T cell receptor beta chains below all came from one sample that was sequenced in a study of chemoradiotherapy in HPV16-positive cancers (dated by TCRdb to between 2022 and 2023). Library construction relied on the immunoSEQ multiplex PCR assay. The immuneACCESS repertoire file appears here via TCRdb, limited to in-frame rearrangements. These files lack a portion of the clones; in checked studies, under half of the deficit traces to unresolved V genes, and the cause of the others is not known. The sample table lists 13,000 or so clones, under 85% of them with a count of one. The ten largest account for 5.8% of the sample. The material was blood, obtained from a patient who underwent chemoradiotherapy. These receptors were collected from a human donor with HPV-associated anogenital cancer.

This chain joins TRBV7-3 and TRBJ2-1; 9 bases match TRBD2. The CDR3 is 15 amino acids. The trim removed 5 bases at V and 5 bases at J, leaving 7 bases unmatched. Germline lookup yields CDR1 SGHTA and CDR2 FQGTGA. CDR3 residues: CASSPPGTSNNEQFF. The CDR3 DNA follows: TGTGCCAGCAGCCCGCCCGGGACTAGCAACAATGAGCAGTTCTTC.

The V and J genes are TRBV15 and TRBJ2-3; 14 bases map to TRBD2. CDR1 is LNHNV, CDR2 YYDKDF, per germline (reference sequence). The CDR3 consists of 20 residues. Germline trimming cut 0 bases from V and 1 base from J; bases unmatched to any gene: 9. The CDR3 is CATSRDLRLAGGPGTDTQYF. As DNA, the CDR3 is TGTGCCACCAGCAGAGATCTTCGACTAGCGGGGGGGCCTGGCACAGATACGCAGTATTTT.

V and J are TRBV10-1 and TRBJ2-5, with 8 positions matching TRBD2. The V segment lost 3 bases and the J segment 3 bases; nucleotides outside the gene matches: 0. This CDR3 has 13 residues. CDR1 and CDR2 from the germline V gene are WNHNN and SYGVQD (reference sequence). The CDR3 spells CASSEAGEETQYF. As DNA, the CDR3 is TGCGCCAGCAGTGAAGCGGGGGAAGAGACCCAGTACTTC.

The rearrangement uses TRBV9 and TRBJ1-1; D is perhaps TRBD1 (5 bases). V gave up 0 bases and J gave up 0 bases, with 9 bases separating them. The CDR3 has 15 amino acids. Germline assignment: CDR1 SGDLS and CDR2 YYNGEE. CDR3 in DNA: TGTGCCAGCAGCGTAGGTGGGGCCCTGAACACTGAAGCTTTCTTT. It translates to CASSVGGALNTEAFF.

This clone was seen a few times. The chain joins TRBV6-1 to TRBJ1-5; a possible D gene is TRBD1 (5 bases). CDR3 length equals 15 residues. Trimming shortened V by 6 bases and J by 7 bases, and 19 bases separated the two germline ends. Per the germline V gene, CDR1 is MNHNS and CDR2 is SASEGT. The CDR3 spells CASSALSRDGQPQHF. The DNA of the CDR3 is TGTGCCAGCAGCGCCCTGAGCAGGGATGGGCAGCCCCAGCATTTT.

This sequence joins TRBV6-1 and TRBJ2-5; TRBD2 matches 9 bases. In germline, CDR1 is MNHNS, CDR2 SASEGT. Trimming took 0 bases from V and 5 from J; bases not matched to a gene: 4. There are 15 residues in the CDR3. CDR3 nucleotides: TGTGCCAGCAGTGAAGCGAGCGGGGGGCCGGAGACCCAGTACTTC. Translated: CASSEASGGPETQYF.

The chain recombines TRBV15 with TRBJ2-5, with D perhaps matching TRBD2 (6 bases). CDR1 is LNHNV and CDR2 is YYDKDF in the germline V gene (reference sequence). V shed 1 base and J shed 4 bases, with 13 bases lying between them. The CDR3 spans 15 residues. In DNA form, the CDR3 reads TGTGCCACCAGCAGAGGGGGGGAGGAGGTAGAGACCCAGTACTTC. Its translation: CATSRGGEEVETQYF.

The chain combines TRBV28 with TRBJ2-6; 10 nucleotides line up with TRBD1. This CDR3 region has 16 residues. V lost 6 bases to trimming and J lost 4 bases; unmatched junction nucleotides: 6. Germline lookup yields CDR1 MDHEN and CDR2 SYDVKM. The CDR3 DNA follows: TGTGCCAGCAGCCGCGACAGGGGGCGAGGGGCCAACGTCCTGACTTTC. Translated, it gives CASSRDRGRGANVLTF.

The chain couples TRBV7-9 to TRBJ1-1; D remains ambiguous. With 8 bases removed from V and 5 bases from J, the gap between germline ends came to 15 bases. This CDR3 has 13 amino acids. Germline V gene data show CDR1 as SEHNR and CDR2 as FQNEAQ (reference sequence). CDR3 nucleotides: TGTGCCAGCCACATTCTGGGGATGACTGAAGCTTTCTTT. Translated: CASHILGMTEAFF.

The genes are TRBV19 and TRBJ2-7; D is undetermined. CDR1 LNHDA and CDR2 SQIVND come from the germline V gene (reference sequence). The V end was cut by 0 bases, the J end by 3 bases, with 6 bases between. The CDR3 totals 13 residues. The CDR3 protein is CASSIEDHYEQYF. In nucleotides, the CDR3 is TGTGCCAGTAGTATAGAAGACCACTACGAGCAGTACTTC. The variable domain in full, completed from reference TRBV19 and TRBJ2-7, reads DGGITQSPKYLFRKEGQNVTLSCEQNLNHDAMYWYRQDPGQGLRLIYYSQIVNDFQKGDIAEGYSVSREKKESFPLTVTSAQKNPTAFYLCASSIEDHYEQYFGPGTRLTVT.

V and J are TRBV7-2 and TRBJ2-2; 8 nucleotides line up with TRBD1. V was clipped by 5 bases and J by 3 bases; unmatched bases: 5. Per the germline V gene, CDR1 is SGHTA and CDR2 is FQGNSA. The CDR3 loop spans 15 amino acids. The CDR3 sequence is CASSPSTGDTGELFF. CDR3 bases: TGTGCCAGCAGCCCGTCGACAGGGGACACCGGGGAGCTGTTTTTT.

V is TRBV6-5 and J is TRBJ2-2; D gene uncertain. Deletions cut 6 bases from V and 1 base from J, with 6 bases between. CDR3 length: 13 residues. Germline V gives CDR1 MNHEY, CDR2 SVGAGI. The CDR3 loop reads CASRIGNTGELFF. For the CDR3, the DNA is TGTGCCAGCAGGATTGGGAACACCGGGGAGCTGTTTTTT.

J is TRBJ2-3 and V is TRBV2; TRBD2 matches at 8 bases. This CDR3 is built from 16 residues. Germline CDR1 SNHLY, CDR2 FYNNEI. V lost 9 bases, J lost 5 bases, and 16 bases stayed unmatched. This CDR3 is CARDLAPGGARDTQYF. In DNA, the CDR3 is TGTGCCAGGGACCTAGCTCCCGGGGGGGCGAGAGATACGCAGTATTTT.

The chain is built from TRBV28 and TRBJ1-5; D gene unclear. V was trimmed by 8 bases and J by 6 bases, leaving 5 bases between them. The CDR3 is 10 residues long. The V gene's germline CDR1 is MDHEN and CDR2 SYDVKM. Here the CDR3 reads CASGAQPQHF. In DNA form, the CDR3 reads TGTGCCAGCGGAGCTCAGCCCCAGCATTTT.

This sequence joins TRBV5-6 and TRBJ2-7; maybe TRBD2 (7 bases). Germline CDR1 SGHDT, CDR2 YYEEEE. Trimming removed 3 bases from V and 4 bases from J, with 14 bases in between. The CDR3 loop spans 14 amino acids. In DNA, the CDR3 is TGTGCCAGCAGCTCGGGCGGGGGCAAGTACGAGCAGTACGTC. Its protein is CASSSGGGKYEQYV.

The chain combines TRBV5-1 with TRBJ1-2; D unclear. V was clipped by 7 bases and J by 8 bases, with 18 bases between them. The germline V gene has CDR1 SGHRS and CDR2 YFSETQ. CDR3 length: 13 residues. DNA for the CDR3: TGCGCCAGCGGCACGACTCATAAGGAAGGCTACACCTTC. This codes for CASGTTHKEGYTF.

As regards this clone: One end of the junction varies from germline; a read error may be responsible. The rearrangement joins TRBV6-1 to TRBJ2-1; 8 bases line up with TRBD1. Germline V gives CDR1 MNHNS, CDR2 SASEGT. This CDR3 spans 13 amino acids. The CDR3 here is CASSEIWTGHPIF. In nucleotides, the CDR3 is TGTGCCAGCAGTGAGATATGGACAGGGCATCCGATCTTC.

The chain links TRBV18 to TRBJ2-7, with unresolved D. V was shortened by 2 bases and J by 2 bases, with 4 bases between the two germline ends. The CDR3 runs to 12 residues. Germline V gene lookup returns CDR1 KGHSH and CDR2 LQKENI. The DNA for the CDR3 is TGTGCCAGCTCACCAAATACCTACGAGCAGTACTTC. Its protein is CASSPNTYEQYF. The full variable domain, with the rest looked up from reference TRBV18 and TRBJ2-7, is NAGVMQNPRHLVRRRGQEARLRCSPMKGHSHVYWYRQLPEEGLKFMVYLQKENIIDESGMPKERFSAEFPKEGPSILRIQQVVRGDSAAYFCASSPNTYEQYFGPGTRLTVT.

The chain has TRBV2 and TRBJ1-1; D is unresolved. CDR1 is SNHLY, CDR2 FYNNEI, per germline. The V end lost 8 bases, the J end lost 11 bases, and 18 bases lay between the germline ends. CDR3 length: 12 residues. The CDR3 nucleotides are TGTGCCAGCGGCGCCAGGTCGGTACGGGCTTTCTTT. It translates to CASGARSVRAFF.

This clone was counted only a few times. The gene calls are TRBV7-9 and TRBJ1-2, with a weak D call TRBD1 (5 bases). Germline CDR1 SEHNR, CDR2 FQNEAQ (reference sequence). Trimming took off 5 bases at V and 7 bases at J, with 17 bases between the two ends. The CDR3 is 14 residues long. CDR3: CASSPAGGVFGYTF. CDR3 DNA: TGTGCCAGCAGCCCCGCGGGAGGGGTATTTGGCTACACCTTC.

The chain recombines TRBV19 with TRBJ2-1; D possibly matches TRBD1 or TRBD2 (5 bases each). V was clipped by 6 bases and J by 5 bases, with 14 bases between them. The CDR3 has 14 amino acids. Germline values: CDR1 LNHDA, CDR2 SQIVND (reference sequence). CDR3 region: CASSPGTDNNEQFF. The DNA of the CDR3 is TGTGCCAGTAGCCCCGGGACGGATAACAATGAGCAGTTCTTC.

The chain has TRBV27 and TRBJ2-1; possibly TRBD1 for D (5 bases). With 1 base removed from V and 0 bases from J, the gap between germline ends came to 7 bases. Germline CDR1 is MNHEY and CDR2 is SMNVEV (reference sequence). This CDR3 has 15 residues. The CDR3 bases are TGTGCCAGCAGTTTATGGGGCAACTCCTACAATGAGCAGTTCTTC. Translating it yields CASSLWGNSYNEQFF.

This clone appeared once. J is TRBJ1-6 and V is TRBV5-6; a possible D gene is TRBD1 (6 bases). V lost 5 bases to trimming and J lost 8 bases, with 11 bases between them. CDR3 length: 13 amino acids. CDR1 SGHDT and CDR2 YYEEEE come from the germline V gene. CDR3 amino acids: CASSFAGDSPLHF. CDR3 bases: TGTGCCAGCAGTTTTGCAGGGGATTCACCCCTCCACTTT.